Listed below are T cell receptor beta chains from one sample, sequenced in a study of technical replicates of blood from four donors. Repertoires were generated with immunoSEQ multiplex PCR, while TCRdb's copy carries only in-frame clones and drops some. In the table there are approximately 75,000 clones, approximately 96% of which are singletons. Sequencing was carried out using T cells isolated from PBMCs. The receptor source for this set is a human donor in good health. The CDR3 runs from the conserved cysteine through the conserved F or W. D genes are given only for firm matches. Clone size appears in some rows only: once, few, many, or a class for an expanded clone.

.	TRBV7-9	12	TRBJ1-2	.	TGTGCCAGCAGCTCCCCGACTAATGGCTACACCTTC	CASSSPTNGYTF
.	TRBV28	10	TRBJ1-5	.	TGTGCCAGCAGCTCGAGGGCCCAGCATTTT	CASSSRAQHF
.	TRBV5-1	16	TRBJ2-1	.	TGCGCCAGCAGCCGAAGGGACAACATTTTCTACAATGAGCAGTTCTTC	CASSRRDNIFYNEQFF
.	TRBV6-5	16	TRBJ2-7	TRBD2	TGTGCCAGCAGTTCGGGGAGGGCCCAGGGTGGAGACGAGCAGTACTTC	CASSSGRAQGGDEQYF
.	TRBV28	15	TRBJ2-7	TRBD1	TGTGCCAGCAGTTCCTGGACAGGGGGCATTTACGAGCAGTACTTC	CASSSWTGGIYEQYF
.	TRBV6-5	15	TRBJ1-2	.	TGTGCCACTTTCTCCGGCGGGGAGATTTCTTATGGCTACACCTTC	CATFSGGEISYGYTF
.	TRBV18	15	TRBJ2-7	TRBD1	TGTGCCAGCTCACAAGGACAGGGACTTCTGTACGAGCAGTACTTC	CASSQGQGLLYEQYF
.	TRBV5-5	17	TRBJ1-3	.	TGTGCCAGCAGCTTCGTTGGGGGCGCCCCTGTGGGAAACACCATATATTTT	CASSFVGGAPVGNTIYF
once	TRBV5-1	14	TRBJ2-3	.	TGCGCCAGCAGCTTGGTTACTGCCACAGATACGCAGTATTTT	CASSLVTATDTQYF
.	TRBV7-8	18	TRBJ2-7	TRBD2	TGTGCCAGCAGCGCGGAAGGGTTAAGCGGGAGGGGGGCCTACGAGCAGTACTTC	CASSAEGLSGRGAYEQYF
once	TRBV7-9	12	TRBJ1-2	.	TGTGCCAGCAGCTGGGAGGGATTCGGCTACACCTTC	CASSWEGFGYTF
.	TRBV6-5	14	TRBJ2-7	.	TGTGCCAGCAGGAGAGGGATTTATACCTACGAGCAGTACTTC	CASRRGIYTYEQYF
once	TRBV10-3	13	TRBJ2-3	.	TGTGCCATCAGTGAGGAGACGGGGGATACGCAGTATTTT	CAISEETGDTQYF
.	TRBV5-4	14	TRBJ2-5	TRBD2	TGTGCCAGCAGCCCACCGGGACTAGTTACCTCCCAGTACTTC	CASSPPGLVTSQYF
.	TRBV6-5	14	TRBJ1-2	TRBD1	TGTGCCAGCAGTTTCTCAGGGGGGGAGGATGGCTACACCTTC	CASSFSGGEDGYTF
.	TRBV28	15	TRBJ1-2	.	TGTGCCAGCAGTTTACTGGGCGGGGAGGAAAGGGGCTACACCTTC	CASSLLGGEERGYTF
few	TRBV14	17	TRBJ2-1	.	TGTGCCAGCAGCCAAGAAGCGTACAGGGTAGAGTACAATGAGCAGTTCTTC	CASSQEAYRVEYNEQFF
.	TRBV5-1	16	TRBJ2-3	TRBD2	TGCGCCAGCAGCCAGATGAGCGGGGGGAACACAGATACGCAGTATTTT	CASSQMSGGNTDTQYF
.	TRBV7-9	14	TRBJ2-7	.	TGTGCCAGCAGCTTATTGGCAGGGTTCGGGGAGCAGTACTTC	CASSLLAGFGEQYF
.	TRBV5-1	15	TRBJ2-6	.	TGCGCCAGCAGCTTTCCCCCTTCTGGGGCCAACGTCCTGACTTTC	CASSFPPSGANVLTF
.	TRBV11-3	17	TRBJ1-1	TRBD1	TGTGCCAGCAGCTCCCCCCGACAGGGGCGGAGAGACACTGAAGCTTTCTTT	CASSSPRQGRRDTEAFF